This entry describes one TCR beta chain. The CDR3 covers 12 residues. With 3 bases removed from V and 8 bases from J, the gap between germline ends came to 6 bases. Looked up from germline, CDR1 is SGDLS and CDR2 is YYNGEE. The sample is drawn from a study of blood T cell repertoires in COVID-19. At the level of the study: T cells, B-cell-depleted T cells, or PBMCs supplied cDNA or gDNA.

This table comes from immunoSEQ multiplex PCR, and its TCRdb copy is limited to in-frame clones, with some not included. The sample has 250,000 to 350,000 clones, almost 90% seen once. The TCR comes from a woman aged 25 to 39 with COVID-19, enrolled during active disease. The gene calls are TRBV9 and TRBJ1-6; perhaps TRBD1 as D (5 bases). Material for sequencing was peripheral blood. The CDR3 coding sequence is TGTGCCAGCAGCGCAGGGTATTCACCCCTCCACTTT. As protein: CASSAGYSPLHF.